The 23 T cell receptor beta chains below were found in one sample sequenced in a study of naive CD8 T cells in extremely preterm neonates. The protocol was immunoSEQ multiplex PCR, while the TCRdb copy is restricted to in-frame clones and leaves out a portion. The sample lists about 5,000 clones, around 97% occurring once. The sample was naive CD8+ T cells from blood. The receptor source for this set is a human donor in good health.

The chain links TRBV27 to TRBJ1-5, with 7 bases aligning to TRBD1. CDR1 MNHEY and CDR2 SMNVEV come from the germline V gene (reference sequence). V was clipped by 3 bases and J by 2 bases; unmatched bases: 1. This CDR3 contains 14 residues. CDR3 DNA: TGTGCCAGCAGTTTCAGGGGGGGCAATCAGCCCCAGCATTTT. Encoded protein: CASSFRGGNQPQHF.

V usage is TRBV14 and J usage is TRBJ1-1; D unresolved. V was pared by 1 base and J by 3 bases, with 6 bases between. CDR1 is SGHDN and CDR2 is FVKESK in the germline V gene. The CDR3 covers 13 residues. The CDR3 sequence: CASSQARYTEAFF. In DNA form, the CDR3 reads TGTGCCAGCAGCCAAGCCCGTTACACTGAAGCTTTCTTT.

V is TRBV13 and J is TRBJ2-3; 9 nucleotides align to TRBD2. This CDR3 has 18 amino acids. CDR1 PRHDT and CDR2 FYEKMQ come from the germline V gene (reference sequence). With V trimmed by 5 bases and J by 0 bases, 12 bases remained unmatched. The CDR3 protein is CASSPSGAGGSSTDTQYF. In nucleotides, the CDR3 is TGTGCCAGCAGCCCCTCAGGAGCGGGGGGTTCTAGCACAGATACGCAGTATTTT.

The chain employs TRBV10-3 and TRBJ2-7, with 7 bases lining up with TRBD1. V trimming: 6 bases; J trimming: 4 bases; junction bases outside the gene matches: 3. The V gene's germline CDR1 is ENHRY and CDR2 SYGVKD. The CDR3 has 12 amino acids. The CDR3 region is CAIRGTDYEQYF. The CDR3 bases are TGTGCCATCAGAGGGACAGATTACGAGCAGTACTTC.

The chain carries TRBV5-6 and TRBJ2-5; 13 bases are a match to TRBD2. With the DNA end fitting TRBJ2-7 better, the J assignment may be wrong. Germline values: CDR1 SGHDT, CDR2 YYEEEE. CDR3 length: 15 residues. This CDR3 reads CASSFLTSGGYEQYF. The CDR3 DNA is TGTGCCAGCAGCTTCCTGACTAGCGGGGGGTACGAGCAGTACTTC.

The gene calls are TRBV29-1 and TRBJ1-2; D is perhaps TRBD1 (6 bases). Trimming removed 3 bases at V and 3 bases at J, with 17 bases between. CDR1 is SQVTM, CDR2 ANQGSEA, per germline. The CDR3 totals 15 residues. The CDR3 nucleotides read TGCAGCGTTGACCCCGGGGGGCCTCAGCACTATGGCTACACCTTC. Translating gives CSVDPGGPQHYGYTF. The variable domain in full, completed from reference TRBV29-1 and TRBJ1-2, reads SAVISQKPSRDICQRGTSLTIQCQVDSQVTMMFWYRQQPGQSLTLIATANQGSEATYESGFVIDKFPISRPNLTFSTLTVSNMSPEDSSIYLCSVDPGGPQHYGYTFGSGTRLTVV.

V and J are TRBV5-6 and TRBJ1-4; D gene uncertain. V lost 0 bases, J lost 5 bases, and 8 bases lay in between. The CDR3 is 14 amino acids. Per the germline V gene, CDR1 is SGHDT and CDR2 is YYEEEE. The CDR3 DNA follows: TGTGCCAGCAGCTTGGTGGCAGTAAATGAAAAACTGTTTTTT. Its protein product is CASSLVAVNEKLFF. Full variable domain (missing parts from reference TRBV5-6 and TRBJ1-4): DAGVTQSPTHLIKTRGQQVTLRCSPKSGHDTVSWYQQALGQGPQFIFQYYEEEERQRGNFPDRFSGHQFPNYSSELNVNALLLGDSALYLCASSLVAVNEKLFFGSGTQLSVL.

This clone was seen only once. The CDR3 region is CASSLGPGSSLGGYTF. In nucleotides, the CDR3 is TGTGCCAGCAGCTTAGGACCGGGAAGTTCCCTGGGCGGCTACACCTTC. The chain recombines TRBV11-2 with TRBJ1-2, with no clear D. V was cut by 1 base and J by 8 bases, with 20 bases left in between. Germline V gene sequence: CDR1 SGHAT, CDR2 FQNNGV. The CDR3 covers 16 residues.

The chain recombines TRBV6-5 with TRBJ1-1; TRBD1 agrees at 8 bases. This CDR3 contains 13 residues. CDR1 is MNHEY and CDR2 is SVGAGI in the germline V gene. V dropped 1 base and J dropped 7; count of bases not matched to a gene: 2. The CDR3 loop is CASSYYDRGEAFF. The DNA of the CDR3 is TGTGCCAGCAGTTACTATGACAGGGGTGAAGCTTTCTTT.

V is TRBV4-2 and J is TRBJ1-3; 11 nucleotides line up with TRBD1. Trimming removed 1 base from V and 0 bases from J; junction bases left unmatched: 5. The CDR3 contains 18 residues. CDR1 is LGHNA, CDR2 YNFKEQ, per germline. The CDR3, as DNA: TGTGCCAGCAGCCAAGGAGGGACAGGGGGTCTCTCTGGAAACACCATATATTTT. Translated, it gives CASSQGGTGGLSGNTIYF.

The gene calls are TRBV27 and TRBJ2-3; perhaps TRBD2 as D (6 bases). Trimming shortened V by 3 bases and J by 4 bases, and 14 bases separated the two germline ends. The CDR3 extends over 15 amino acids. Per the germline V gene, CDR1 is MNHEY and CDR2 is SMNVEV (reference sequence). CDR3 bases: TGTGCCAGCAGTTTGCTTGTGGGAGGCGCAGATACGCAGTATTTT. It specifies CASSLLVGGADTQYF.

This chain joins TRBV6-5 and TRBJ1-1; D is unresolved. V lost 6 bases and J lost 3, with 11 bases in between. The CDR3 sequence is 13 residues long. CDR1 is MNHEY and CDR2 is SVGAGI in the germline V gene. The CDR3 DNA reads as TGTGCCAGCAGACCAGAGGGTTACACTGAAGCTTTCTTT. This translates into CASRPEGYTEAFF.

This chain's CDR3 is CASNPWGGGEKLFF. The CDR3 coding sequence is TGTGCCAGCAACCCCTGGGGGGGCGGTGAAAAACTGTTTTTT. The chain carries TRBV28 and TRBJ1-4; a possible D gene is TRBD1 (6 bases). Germline V gene sequence: CDR1 MDHEN, CDR2 SYDVKM. V was clipped by 7 bases and J by 7 bases, with 16 bases between them. This CDR3 has 14 residues.

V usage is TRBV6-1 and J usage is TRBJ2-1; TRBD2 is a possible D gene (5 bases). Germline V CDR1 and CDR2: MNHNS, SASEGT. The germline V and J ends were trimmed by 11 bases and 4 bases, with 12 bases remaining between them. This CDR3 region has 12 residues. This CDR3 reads CAGLGPYNEQFF. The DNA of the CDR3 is TGTGCCGGACTTGGGCCGTACAATGAGCAGTTCTTC.

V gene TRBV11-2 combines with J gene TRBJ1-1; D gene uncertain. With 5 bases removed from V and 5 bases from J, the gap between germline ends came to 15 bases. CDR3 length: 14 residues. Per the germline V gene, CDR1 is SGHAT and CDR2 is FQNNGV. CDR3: CASSHHQYQTEAFF. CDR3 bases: TGTGCCAGCAGCCACCATCAGTACCAAACTGAAGCTTTCTTT.

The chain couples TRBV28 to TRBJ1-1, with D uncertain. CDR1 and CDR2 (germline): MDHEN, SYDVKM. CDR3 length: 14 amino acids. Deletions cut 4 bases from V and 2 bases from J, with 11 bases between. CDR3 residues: CASSWPSPNTEAFF. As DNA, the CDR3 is TGTGCCAGCAGTTGGCCCAGTCCTAACACTGAAGCTTTCTTT.

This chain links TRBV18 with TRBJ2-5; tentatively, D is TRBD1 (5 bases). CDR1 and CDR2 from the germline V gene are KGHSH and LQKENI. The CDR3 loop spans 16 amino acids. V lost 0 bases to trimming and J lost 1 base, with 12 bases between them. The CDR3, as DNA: TGTGCCAGCTCACCACCGCAGGGAAGTTTCCAAGAGACCCAGTACTTC. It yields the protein CASSPPQGSFQETQYF.

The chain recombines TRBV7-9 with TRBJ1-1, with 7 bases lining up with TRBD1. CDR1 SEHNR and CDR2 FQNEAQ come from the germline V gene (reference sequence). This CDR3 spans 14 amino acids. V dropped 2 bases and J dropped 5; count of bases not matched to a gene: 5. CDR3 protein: CASSLKGARTEAFF. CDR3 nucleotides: TGTGCCAGCAGCTTAAAGGGGGCGAGGACTGAAGCTTTCTTT.

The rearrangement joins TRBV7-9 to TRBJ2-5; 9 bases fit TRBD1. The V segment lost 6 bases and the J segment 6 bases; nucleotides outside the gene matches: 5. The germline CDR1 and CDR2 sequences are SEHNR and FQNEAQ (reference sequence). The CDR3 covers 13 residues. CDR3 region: CASSSDRGKTQYF. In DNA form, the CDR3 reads TGTGCCAGCAGTTCAGACAGGGGGAAGACCCAGTACTTC.

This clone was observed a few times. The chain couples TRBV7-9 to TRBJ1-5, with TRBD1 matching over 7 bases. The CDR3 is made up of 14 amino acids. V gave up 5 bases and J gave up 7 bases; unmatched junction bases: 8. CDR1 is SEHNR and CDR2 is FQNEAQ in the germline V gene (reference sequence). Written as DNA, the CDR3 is TGTGCCAGCAGCGCGACAGGGCTAGGACAGCCCCAGCATTTT. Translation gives CASSATGLGQPQHF.

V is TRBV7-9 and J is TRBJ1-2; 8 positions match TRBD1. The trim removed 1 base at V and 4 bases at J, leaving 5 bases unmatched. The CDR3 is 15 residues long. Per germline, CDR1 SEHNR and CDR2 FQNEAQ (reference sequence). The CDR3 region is CASSLDRGTIYGYTF. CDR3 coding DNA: TGTGCCAGCAGCTTAGACAGGGGGACGATCTATGGCTACACCTTC.

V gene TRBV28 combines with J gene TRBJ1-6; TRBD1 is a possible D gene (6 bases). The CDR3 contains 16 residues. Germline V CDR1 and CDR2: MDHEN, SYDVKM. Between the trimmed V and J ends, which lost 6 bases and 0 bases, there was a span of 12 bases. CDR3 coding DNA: TGTGCCAGCAGACCAGGACAGAGCTCCTATAATTCACCCCTCCACTTT. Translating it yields CASRPGQSSYNSPLHF.

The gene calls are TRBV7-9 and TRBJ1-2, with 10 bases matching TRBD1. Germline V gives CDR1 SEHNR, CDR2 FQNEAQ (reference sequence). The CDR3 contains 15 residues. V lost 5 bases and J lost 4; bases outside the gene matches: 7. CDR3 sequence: CASSPSGTGAYGYTF. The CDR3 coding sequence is TGTGCCAGCAGCCCTTCCGGGACAGGGGCCTATGGCTACACCTTC.